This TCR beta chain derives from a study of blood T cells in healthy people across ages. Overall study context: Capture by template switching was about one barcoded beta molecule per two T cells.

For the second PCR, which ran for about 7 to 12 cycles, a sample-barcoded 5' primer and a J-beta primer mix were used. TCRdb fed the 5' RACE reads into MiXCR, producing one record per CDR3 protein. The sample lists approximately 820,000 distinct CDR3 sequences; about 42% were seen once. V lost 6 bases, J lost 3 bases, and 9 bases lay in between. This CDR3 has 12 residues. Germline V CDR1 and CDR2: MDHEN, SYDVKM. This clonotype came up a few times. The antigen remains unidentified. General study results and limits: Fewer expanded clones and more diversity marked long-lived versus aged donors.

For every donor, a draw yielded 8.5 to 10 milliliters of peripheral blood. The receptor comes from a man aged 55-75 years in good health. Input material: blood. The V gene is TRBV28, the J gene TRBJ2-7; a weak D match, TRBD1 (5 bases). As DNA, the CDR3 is TGTGCCAGCAGCGGACATTTCTACGAGCAGTACTTC. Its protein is CASSGHFYEQYF.